The 18 T cell receptor beta chains in this list originate from one sample, sequenced in a study of HIV-infected patients and healthy controls. Reverse transcription used 450 to 550 ng RNA and constant-region primers for alpha and beta. Separate chain-specific third strand synthesis with multiplexing indices produced the alpha and beta libraries. TCRdb passed the 5' RACE reads through MiXCR, listing each CDR3 protein once. Among more than 8,000 distinct CDR3 sequences listed, 6.5% to 9% were seen once. The repertoire came from unfractionated whole blood and reflected all unsorted peripheral T cells. Sequencing was done on a sample of blood. These receptors all come from an adult in good health.

This clonotype counts as medium-sized. Here the CDR3 DNA reads TGTGCCAGCAGCACCCGACAGGGCTCTGGGAGCACAGATACGCAGTATTTT. Protein product: CASSTRQGSGSTDTQYF. The chain combines TRBV11-1 with TRBJ2-3, with 7 bases lining up with TRBD1. The CDR3 consists of 17 residues. Germline CDR1 reads SGHAT; CDR2 reads FQDESV (reference sequence). V was clipped by 5 bases and J by 0 bases; unmatched bases: 11.

The chain combines TRBV6-1 with TRBJ1-5; D is uncertain. V lost 4 bases and J 5 bases, leaving 12 bases between the germline ends. The CDR3 contains 14 residues. CDR1 and CDR2 from the germline V gene are MNHNS and SASEGT. CDR3 region: CASSARGTYQPQHF. CDR3 in DNA: TGTGCCAGCAGTGCCCGGGGTACTTATCAGCCCCAGCATTTT.

V and J are TRBV6-5 and TRBJ1-6, with 9 bases identical to TRBD1. CDR1 is MNHEY, CDR2 SVGAGI, per germline. This CDR3 has 16 amino acids. Trimming cost V 6 bases and J 7 bases; bases outside gene matches: 10. The CDR3 DNA reads as TGTGCCAGCAGCCGCGCCTCCGGGACAGGGAATTCACCCCTCCACTTT. It translates to CASSRASGTGNSPLHF.

This clonotype was counted at least ten times. The chain employs TRBV7-2 and TRBJ2-5; D ambiguous. The CDR3 has 13 residues. The germline CDR1 and CDR2 sequences are SGHTA and FQGNSA. The ends were cut back, 1 base at V and 1 base at J, with 4 bases in the middle. CDR3 DNA: TGTGCCAGCAGCTTAGTTCTCCAAGAGACCCAGTACTTC. This translates into CASSLVLQETQYF.

This clonotype is medium-sized. V is TRBV20-1 and J is TRBJ1-2, with TRBD1 identical over 7 bases. V was clipped by 1 base and J by 4 bases; unmatched bases: 3. The germline V gene has CDR1 DFQATT and CDR2 SNEGSKA (reference sequence). The length of the CDR3 is 13 residues. The CDR3 DNA is TGCAGTGCTAGAGGACAGGGAGCCTATGGCTACACCTTC. Protein product: CSARGQGAYGYTF.

This clonotype was seen repeatedly, ten times or more. The V and J genes are TRBV2 and TRBJ2-3; D might be TRBD1 or TRBD2, each matching 5 bases. The CDR3 runs to 14 residues. Germline V lookup: CDR1 SNHLY, CDR2 FYNNEI. Trimming pared 8 bases from V and 5 bases from J, leaving 17 bases between. Here the CDR3 DNA reads TGTGCCAGCGAGGGACCCACGCAGGGAGATACGCAGTATTTT. It encodes CASEGPTQGDTQYF.

This clonotype came up many times. This chain uses TRBV7-9 with TRBJ2-3; D may match TRBD1 or TRBD2 (5 bases each). Germline CDR1 and CDR2: SEHNR and FQNEAQ (reference sequence). V was cut by 7 bases and J by 6 bases, with 11 bases left in between. The CDR3 sequence is 12 residues long. The CDR3 DNA sequence: TGTGCCAGCACCCCTGAGGGGGATACGCAGTATTTT. Amino acids: CASTPEGDTQYF.

This clonotype was counted ten times or more. J is TRBJ2-2 and V is TRBV12-5; 7 bases are shared with TRBD1. V lost 7 bases to trimming and J lost 4 bases; unmatched junction nucleotides: 6. Germline loops: CDR1 LGHNT, CDR2 FRNRAP. The CDR3 runs to 14 residues. The CDR3 protein is CASAMTGSTGELFF. The CDR3 region has the DNA TGTGCTAGTGCTATGACAGGGAGCACCGGGGAGCTGTTTTTT. Looking up the rest from reference TRBV12-5 and TRBJ2-2 gives the full variable domain: DARVTQTPRHKVTEMGQEVTMRCQPILGHNTVFWYRQTMMQGLELLAYFRNRAPLDDSGMPKDRFSAEMPDATLATLKIQPSEPRDSAVYFCASAMTGSTGELFFGEGSRLTVL.

There are many counts of this clonotype. The rearrangement links TRBV12-3 or TRBV12-4 to TRBJ2-1; no reliable D call. V gave up 6 bases and J gave up 1 base, with 7 bases separating them. The CDR3 length is 13 residues. The CDR3 is CASRAESYNEQFF. DNA of the CDR3: TGTGCCAGCAGGGCAGAATCCTACAATGAGCAGTTCTTC.

This clonotype was seen many times. The rearrangement links TRBV5-1 to TRBJ2-5, with D possibly matching TRBD2 (6 bases). The CDR3 runs 13 residues. Germline CDR1 SGHRS, CDR2 YFSETQ. The V end was cut by 4 bases, the J end by 2 bases, with 9 bases between. The CDR3 sequence is CASSRSGQETQYF. The CDR3 DNA sequence: TGCGCCAGCAGCCGTAGCGGTCAAGAGACCCAGTACTTC.

This clonotype is deemed medium-sized. This chain joins TRBV5-4 and TRBJ2-3; D may be TRBD1 or TRBD2 (6 bases each). This CDR3 is built from 16 residues. Trimming shortened V by 6 bases and J by 1 base, and 18 bases separated the two germline ends. From germline, CDR1 is SGHNT and CDR2 YYREEE (reference sequence). The CDR3 here is CASTSRGGIGTDTQYF. The CDR3 nucleotides are TGTGCCAGCACCTCACGAGGGGGGATCGGCACAGATACGCAGTATTTT.

This clonotype occurred many times. The chain couples TRBV29-1 to TRBJ2-3; 9 positions agree with TRBD2. This CDR3 contains 15 residues. CDR1 and CDR2 from the germline V gene are SQVTM and ANQGSEA. V was clipped by 3 bases and J by 0 bases; unmatched bases: 4. CDR3 DNA: TGCAGCGTTGAGGGGACTAGCAAAAGCACAGATACGCAGTATTTT. Its protein product is CSVEGTSKSTDTQYF.

This clonotype is medium-sized within its sample. This rearrangement joins TRBV4-3 to TRBJ2-1; 7 bases are shared with TRBD1. This CDR3 has 17 residues. V shed 0 bases, J shed 0 bases, and the junction held 5 bases outside the gene matches. Per germline, CDR1 LGHNA and CDR2 YSLEER. CDR3 sequence: CASSQDRQGSSYNEQFF. The CDR3, as DNA: TGCGCCAGCAGCCAAGACCGACAGGGCAGCTCCTACAATGAGCAGTTCTTC.

This clonotype is medium-sized (0.01 to 0.1%). This chain links TRBV7-2 with TRBJ2-2; a possible D gene is TRBD1 (5 bases). Germline lookup yields CDR1 SGHTA and CDR2 FQGNSA. The CDR3 is 13 residues long. V gave up 5 bases and J gave up 8 bases, with 12 bases separating them. The CDR3 protein is CASSREAGGELFF. The CDR3 DNA is TGTGCCAGCAGCCGAGAGGCAGGGGGGGAGCTGTTTTTT.

The chain employs TRBV19 and TRBJ2-3; 11 nucleotides match TRBD2. Trimming cost V 5 bases and J 2 bases; bases outside gene matches: 6. Germline values: CDR1 LNHDA, CDR2 SQIVND (reference sequence). The CDR3 runs to 16 residues. The CDR3 loop reads CASSPRLAGNTDTQYF. The DNA for the CDR3 is TGTGCCAGTAGTCCCCGACTAGCGGGGAACACAGATACGCAGTATTTT. Full variable domain (missing parts from reference TRBV19 and TRBJ2-3): DGGITQSPKYLFRKEGQNVTLSCEQNLNHDAMYWYRQDPGQGLRLIYYSQIVNDFQKGDIAEGYSVSREKKESFPLTVTSAQKNPTAFYLCASSPRLAGNTDTQYFGPGTRLTVL.

This clonotype is medium-sized (0.01 to 0.1%). J is TRBJ2-3 and V is TRBV7-9; the D is unclear. The CDR3 is made up of 13 amino acids. Trimming stripped 4 bases from V and 3 bases from J, with 8 bases between. CDR1 and CDR2 (germline): SEHNR, FQNEAQ (reference sequence). CDR3 loop: CASSYELTDTQYF. The CDR3, as DNA: TGTGCCAGCAGCTACGAGTTGACAGATACGCAGTATTTT.

This clonotype showed up just a few times. The rearrangement joins TRBV19 to TRBJ2-5; the match to TRBD1 covers 9 bases. Per germline, CDR1 LNHDA and CDR2 SQIVND (reference sequence). The CDR3 is 14 residues long. Trimming took 5 bases from V and 2 from J; bases not matched to a gene: 3. CDR3 protein: CASSGTGMQETQYF. The CDR3 bases are TGTGCCAGTAGTGGGACAGGGATGCAAGAGACCCAGTACTTC.

This clonotype occurred a few times. The V gene is TRBV6-5, the J gene TRBJ2-5, with TRBD1 identical over 7 bases. The junction had 2 bases not matched to a gene; V was cut back by 8 bases and J by 2 bases. The germline V gene encodes CDR1 MNHEY and CDR2 SVGAGI. This CDR3 has 12 residues. CDR3 DNA sequence: TGTGCCAGCGGGACAGAACAAGAGACCCAGTACTTC. Its translation: CASGTEQETQYF.